The 2 T cell receptor beta chains listed next were all sequenced from one sample in a study of blood T cell repertoires in COVID-19. TCRdb's copy holds only in-frame clones and misses some; the assay was immunoSEQ multiplex PCR. Of about 410,000 clones in the sample, about 90% were seen once. Material for sequencing was PBMCs or T cells enriched from blood (not recorded which). Source of these receptors: a man younger than 35 who had recovered from COVID-19.

The chain uses TRBV6-5 and TRBJ1-2; 7 positions agree with TRBD1. J was trimmed by 2 bases and V by 7 bases; bases with no gene match: 7. This CDR3 is 14 amino acids long. Germline V lookup: CDR1 MNHEY, CDR2 SVGAGI. The CDR3 here is CASNWDSKNYGYTF. DNA for the CDR3: TGTGCCAGCAACTGGGACAGCAAAAACTATGGCTACACCTTC.

The chain recombines TRBV4-1 with TRBJ2-3; 10 nucleotides line up with TRBD2. The CDR3 totals 14 residues. CDR1 MGHRA and CDR2 YSYEKL come from the germline V gene. V gave up 4 bases and J gave up 3 bases; unmatched junction bases: 1. CDR3 sequence reads: CASSLTSGTDTQYF. CDR3 bases: TGCGCCAGCAGCCTGACTAGCGGGACAGATACGCAGTATTTT.